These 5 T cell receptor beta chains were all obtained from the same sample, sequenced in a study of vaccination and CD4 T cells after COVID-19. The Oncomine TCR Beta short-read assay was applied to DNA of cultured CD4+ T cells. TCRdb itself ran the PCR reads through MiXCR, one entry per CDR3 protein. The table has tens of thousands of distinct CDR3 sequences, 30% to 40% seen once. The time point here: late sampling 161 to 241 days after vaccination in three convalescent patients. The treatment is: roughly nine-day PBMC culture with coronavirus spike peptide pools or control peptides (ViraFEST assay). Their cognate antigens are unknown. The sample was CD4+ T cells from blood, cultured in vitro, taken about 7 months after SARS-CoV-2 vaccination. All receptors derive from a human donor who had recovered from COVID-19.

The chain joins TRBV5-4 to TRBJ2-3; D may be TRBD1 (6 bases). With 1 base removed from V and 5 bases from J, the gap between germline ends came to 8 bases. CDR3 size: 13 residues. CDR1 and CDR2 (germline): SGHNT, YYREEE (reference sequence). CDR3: CASSLNREDTQYF. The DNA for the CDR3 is TGTGCCAGCAGCTTGAACAGGGAAGATACGCAGTATTTT. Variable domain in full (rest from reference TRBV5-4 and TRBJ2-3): ETGVTQSPTHLIKTRGQQVTLRCSSQSGHNTVSWYQQALGQGPQFIFQYYREEENGRGNFPPRFSGLQFPNYSSELNVNALELDDSALYLCASSLNREDTQYFGPGTRLTVL.

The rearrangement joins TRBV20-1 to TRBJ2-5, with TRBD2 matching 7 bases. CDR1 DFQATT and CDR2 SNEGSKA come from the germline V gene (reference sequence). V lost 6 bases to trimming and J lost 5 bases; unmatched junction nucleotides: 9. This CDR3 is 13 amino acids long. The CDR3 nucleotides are TGCAGTGCGGGCGGCGGGGGACGGGAGACCCAGTACTTC. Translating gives CSAGGGGRETQYF.

CDR3 amino acids: CASSLRTVNTEAFF. In DNA, the CDR3 is TGTGCCAGCAGCTTGCGGACCGTGAACACTGAAGCTTTCTTT. The V and J genes are TRBV7-2 and TRBJ1-1; D gene unclear. The germline V and J ends were trimmed by 3 bases and 0 bases, with 8 bases remaining between them. Looked up from germline, CDR1 is SGHTA and CDR2 is FQGNSA. The CDR3 consists of 14 residues.

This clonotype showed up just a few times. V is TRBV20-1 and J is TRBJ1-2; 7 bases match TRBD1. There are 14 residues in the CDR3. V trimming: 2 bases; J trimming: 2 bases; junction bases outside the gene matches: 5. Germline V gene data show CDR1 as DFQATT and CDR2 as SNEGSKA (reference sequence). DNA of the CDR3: TGCAGTGCTAGACCGTCGACAGGGAACTATGGCTACACCTTC. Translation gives CSARPSTGNYGYTF.

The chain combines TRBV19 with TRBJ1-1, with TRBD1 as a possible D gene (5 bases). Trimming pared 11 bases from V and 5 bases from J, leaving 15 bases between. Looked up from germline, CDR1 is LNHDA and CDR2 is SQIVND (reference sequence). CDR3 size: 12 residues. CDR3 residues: CAAGGGYTEAFF. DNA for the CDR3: TGTGCCGCGGGGGGTGGTTATACTGAAGCTTTCTTT.